Reported below is one TCR beta chain. Next came a second PCR, run for about 7 to 12 cycles, which used a sample-barcoded 5' primer along with a J-beta primer mix. TCRdb re-called the 5' RACE reads through MiXCR, storing one row per CDR3 protein. The sample has fewer than 2,000,000 distinct CDR3 sequences; about 32% are singletons. This record belongs to a study of blood T cells in healthy people across ages. Germline assignment: CDR1 SGHRS and CDR2 YFSETQ. This CDR3 contains 15 residues. V lost 1 base to trimming and J lost 2 bases, with 10 bases between them. The sequencing sample was made of blood. The sequence came from a woman aged 30 to 39 in good health. The chain combines TRBV5-1 with TRBJ2-1, with a tentative D call TRBD1 (5 bases). The DNA for the CDR3 is TGCGCCAGCAGCTTGATTCTAGGGGCCTACAATGAGCAGTTCTTC. Protein product: CASSLILGAYNEQFF. The variable domain in full, completed from reference TRBV5-1 and TRBJ2-1, reads KAGVTQTPRYLIKTRGQQVTLSCSPISGHRSVSWYQQTPGQGLQFLFEYFSETQRNKGNFPGRFSGRQFSNSRSEMNVSTLELGDSALYLCASSLILGAYNEQFFGPGTRLTVL.